The 8 T cell receptor beta chains presented below share a single source sample, sequenced in a study of cytomegalovirus exposure and HLA in healthy donors. Libraries were prepared by immunoSEQ multiplex PCR; TCRdb keeps only in-frame clonotypes and omits some of them. Of fewer than 200,000 clones listed, approximately 89% were seen once; the top ten hold less than 9.5%. The sequencing sample was made of PBMCs. These TCRs come from a man aged 25-45 years in good health and CMV-seropositive.

The V call is TRBV25-1, the J call TRBJ2-5; 8 nucleotides agree with TRBD1. Unmatched junction bases numbered 10, after V lost 6 bases and J lost 4 bases. Germline V lookup: CDR1 MGHDK, CDR2 SYGVNS. The CDR3 length is 15 residues. In DNA form, the CDR3 reads TGTGCCAGCAGCAGGGGGCAGGGGGAACTAGAGACCCAGTACTTC. It yields the protein CASSRGQGELETQYF.

The chain employs TRBV19 and TRBJ2-2, with 9 bases that match TRBD1. Germline CDR1 is LNHDA and CDR2 is SQIVND (reference sequence). This CDR3 contains 14 residues. V lost 7 bases to trimming and J lost 3 bases; unmatched junction nucleotides: 3. CDR3 residues: CASKGQGDTGELFF. The CDR3, as DNA: TGTGCCAGTAAGGGACAGGGCGACACCGGGGAGCTGTTTTTT.

The chain uses TRBV5-4 and TRBJ2-7, with D unresolved. V gave up 0 bases and J gave up 6 bases, with 13 bases separating them. The CDR3 runs to 14 residues. CDR1 is SGHNT and CDR2 is YYREEE in the germline V gene (reference sequence). DNA for the CDR3: TGTGCCAGCAGCTTGGATGGCTCCTTAGGCGAGCAGTACTTC. Protein product: CASSLDGSLGEQYF.

The CDR3: CASSLILEGDTQYF. DNA for the CDR3: TGTGCCAGCAGCTTGATCCTAGAAGGAGATACGCAGTATTTT. The chain carries TRBV5-6 and TRBJ2-3; D gene uncertain. Per the germline V gene, CDR1 is SGHDT and CDR2 is YYEEEE. V was trimmed by 1 base and J by 5 bases, leaving 11 bases between them. CDR3 length equals 14 residues.

This chain links TRBV6-1 with TRBJ2-4; 9 nucleotides match TRBD2. The junction had 6 bases not matched to a gene; V was cut back by 6 bases and J by 3 bases. Germline V gene data show CDR1 as MNHNS and CDR2 as SASEGT. This CDR3 has 15 amino acids. The CDR3 DNA reads TGTGCCAGCAGCGCCCAGACTAGCGGCAAAAACATTCAGTACTTC. Protein sequence: CASSAQTSGKNIQYF.

This chain uses TRBV6-6 with TRBJ2-1, with unresolved D. Germline CDR1 MNHNY, CDR2 SVGAGI (reference sequence). The germline V and J ends were trimmed by 2 bases and 8 bases, with 4 bases remaining between them. The length of the CDR3 is 11 residues. CDR3 sequence reads: CASSYRDEQFF. CDR3 sequence (DNA): TGTGCCAGCAGTTACAGGGATGAGCAGTTCTTC.

The DNA for the CDR3 is TGTGCCAGCAGCTTGGTTACACAGGGGGACTATGGCTACACCTTC. Translation gives CASSLVTQGDYGYTF. V gene TRBV5-6 combines with J gene TRBJ1-2; TRBD1 matches 8 bases. From germline, CDR1 is SGHDT and CDR2 YYEEEE. V lost 0 bases to trimming and J lost 3 bases; unmatched junction nucleotides: 4. This CDR3 has 15 residues.

This chain links TRBV5-6 with TRBJ2-7; no clear D. Germline CDR1 SGHDT, CDR2 YYEEEE. The CDR3 loop spans 12 amino acids. V lost 4 bases, J lost 2 bases, and 7 bases lay in between. The CDR3 DNA follows: TGTGCCAGCAGCCCCCAAACCTACGAGCAGTACTTC. This codes for CASSPQTYEQYF.